The T cell receptor beta chain described here comes from a study of blood T cell repertoires in COVID-19. About the research overall: Specimens from acute and convalescent COVID-19 originated in the United States, Italy and Spain. T cells, B-cell-depleted T cells, or PBMCs supplied cDNA or gDNA.

V lost 5 bases to trimming and J lost 3 bases; unmatched junction nucleotides: 7. Germline CDR1 PRHDT, CDR2 FYEKMQ (reference sequence). There are 15 residues in the CDR3. In the original processing: From reference gene primer amplification, estimates of nucleated cell counts were derived. Profiling relied on immunoSEQ multiplex PCR, and the TCRdb table lists in-frame clones only, not all of them. V, J and clone size are taken as reported in that table, and D and trimming were inferred from the DNA itself. The table shows tens of thousands of clones, with about 77% occurring only once. The TCR comes from a human donor in a cohort sampled during active COVID-19. Material: peripheral blood. The chain recombines TRBV13 with TRBJ2-7, with 10 bases matching TRBD2. CDR3 bases: TGTGCCAGCAGCCTCAAACTAGCGGGAAACTACGAGCAGTACTTC. Encoded protein: CASSLKLAGNYEQYF.